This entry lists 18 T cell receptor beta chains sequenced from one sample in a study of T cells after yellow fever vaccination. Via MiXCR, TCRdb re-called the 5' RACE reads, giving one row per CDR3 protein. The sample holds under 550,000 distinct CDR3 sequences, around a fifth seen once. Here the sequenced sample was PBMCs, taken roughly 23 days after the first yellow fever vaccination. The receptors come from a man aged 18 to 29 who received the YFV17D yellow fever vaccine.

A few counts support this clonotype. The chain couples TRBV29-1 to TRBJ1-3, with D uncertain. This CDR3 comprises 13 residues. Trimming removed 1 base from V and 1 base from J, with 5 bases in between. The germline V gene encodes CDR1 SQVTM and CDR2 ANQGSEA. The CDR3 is CSVEGSSGNTIYF. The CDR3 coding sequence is TGCAGCGTTGAAGGGTCGTCTGGAAACACCATATATTTT.

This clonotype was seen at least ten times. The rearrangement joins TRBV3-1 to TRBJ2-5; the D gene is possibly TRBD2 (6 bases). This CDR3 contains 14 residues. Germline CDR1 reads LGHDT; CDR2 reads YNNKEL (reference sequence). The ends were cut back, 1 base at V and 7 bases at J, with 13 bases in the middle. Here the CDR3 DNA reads TGTGCCAGCAGCCAAGTGGGACTCAAAGCGACCCAGTACTTC. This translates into CASSQVGLKATQYF.

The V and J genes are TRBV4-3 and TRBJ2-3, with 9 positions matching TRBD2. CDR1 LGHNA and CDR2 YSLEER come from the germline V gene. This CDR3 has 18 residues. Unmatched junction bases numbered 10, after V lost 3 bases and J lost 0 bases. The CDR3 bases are TGCGCCAGCAGCCAGATGTTAGCGGGGGACCTTAGCACAGATACGCAGTATTTT. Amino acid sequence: CASSQMLAGDLSTDTQYF.

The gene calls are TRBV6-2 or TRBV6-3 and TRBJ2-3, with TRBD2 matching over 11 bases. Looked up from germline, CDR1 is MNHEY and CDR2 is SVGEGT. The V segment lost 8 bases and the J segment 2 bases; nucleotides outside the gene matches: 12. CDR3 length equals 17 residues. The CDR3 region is CASGTSGGRAPTDTQYF. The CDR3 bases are TGTGCCAGCGGAACTAGCGGGGGCCGCGCCCCCACAGATACGCAGTATTTT.

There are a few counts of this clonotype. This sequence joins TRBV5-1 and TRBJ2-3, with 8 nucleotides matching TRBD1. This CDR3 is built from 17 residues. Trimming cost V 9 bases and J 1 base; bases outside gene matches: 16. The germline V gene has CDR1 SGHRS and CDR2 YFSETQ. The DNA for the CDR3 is TGCGCCACCCAGCTCACCCCAGGGGGCATTGGCACAGATACGCAGTATTTT. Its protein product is CATQLTPGGIGTDTQYF.

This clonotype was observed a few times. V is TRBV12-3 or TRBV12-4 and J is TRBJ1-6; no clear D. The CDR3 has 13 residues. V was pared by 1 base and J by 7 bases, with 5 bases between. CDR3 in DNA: TGTGCCAGCAGTTTAGAATTCAATTCACCCCTCCACTTT. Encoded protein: CASSLEFNSPLHF.

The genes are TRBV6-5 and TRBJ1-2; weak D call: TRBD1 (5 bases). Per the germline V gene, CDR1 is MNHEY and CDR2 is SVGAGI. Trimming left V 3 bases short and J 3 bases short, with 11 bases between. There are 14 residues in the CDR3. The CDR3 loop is CASSYMGGDYGYTF. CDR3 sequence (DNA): TGTGCCAGCAGTTATATGGGGGGGGACTATGGCTACACCTTC.

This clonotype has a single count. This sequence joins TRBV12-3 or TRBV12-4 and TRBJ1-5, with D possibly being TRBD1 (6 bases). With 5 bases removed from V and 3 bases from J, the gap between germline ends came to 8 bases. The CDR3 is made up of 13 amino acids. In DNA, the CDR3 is TGTGCCAGCAGTACAGGGTACAATCAGCCCCAGCATTTT. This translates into CASSTGYNQPQHF.

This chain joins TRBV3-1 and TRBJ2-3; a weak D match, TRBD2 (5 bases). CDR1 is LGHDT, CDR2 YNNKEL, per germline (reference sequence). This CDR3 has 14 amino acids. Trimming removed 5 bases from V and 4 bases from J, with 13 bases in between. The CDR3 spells CASSSRTGSDTQYF. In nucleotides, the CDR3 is TGTGCCAGCAGCTCTCGGACTGGCTCAGATACGCAGTATTTT.

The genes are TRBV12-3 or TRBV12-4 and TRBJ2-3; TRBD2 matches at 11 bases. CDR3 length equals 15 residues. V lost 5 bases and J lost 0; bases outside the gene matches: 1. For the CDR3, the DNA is TGTGCCAGCAGTACTAGCGGGGGTAGCACAGATACGCAGTATTTT. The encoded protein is CASSTSGGSTDTQYF.

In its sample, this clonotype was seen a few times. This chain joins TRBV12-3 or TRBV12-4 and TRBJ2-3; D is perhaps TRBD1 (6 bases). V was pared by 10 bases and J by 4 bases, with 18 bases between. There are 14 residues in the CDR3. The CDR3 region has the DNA TGTGCCACCATCCCCGGGACACCCGCAGATACGCAGTATTTT. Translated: CATIPGTPADTQYF.

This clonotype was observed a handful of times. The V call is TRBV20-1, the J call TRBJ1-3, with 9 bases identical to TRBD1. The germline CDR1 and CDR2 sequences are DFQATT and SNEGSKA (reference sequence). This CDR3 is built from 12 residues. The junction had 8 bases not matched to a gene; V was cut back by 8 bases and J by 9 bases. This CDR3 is CSTKQGASTIYF. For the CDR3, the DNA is TGCAGTACAAAACAGGGGGCAAGCACCATATATTTT.

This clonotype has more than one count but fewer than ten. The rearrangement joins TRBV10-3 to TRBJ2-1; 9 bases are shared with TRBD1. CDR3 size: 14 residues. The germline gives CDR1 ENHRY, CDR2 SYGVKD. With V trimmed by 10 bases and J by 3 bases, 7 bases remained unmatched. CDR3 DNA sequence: TGTGCCACACGGGGACAGGGAGTCTACAATGAGCAGTTCTTC. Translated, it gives CATRGQGVYNEQFF.

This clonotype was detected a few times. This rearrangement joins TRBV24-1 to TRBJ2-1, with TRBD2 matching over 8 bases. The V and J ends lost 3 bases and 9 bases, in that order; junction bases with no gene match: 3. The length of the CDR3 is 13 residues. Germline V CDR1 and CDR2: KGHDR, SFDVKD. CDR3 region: CATSDPGGAEQFF. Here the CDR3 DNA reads TGTGCCACCAGTGATCCCGGGGGGGCTGAGCAGTTCTTC.

The DNA for the CDR3 is TGCGCCAGCAGCCCGCGAGACAGGGCGAGCAATCAGCCCCAGCATTTT. Translating it yields CASSPRDRASNQPQHF. The chain is built from TRBV4-1 and TRBJ1-5; 7 bases fit TRBD1. Germline trimming cut 4 bases from V and 1 base from J; bases unmatched to any gene: 7. Germline V gene lookup returns CDR1 MGHRA and CDR2 YSYEKL. The CDR3 consists of 16 residues.

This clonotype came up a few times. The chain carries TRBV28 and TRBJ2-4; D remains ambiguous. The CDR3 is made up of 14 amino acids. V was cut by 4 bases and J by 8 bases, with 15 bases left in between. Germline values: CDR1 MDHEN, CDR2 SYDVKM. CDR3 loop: CASSSTPLQDIQYF. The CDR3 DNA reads TGTGCCAGCAGTTCTACGCCCCTCCAGGACATTCAGTACTTC.

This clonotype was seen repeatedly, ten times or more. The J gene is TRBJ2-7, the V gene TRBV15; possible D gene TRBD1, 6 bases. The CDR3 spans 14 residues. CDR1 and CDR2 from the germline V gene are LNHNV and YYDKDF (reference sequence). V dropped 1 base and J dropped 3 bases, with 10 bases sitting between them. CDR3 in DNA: TGTGCCACCAGCAGAGGGACAGCCAACTACGAGCAGTACTTC. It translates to CATSRGTANYEQYF.

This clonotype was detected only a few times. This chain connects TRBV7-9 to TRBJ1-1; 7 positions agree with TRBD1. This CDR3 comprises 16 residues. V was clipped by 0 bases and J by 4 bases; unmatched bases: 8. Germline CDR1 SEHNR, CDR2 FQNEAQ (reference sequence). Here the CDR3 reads CASSLAGGGVGTEAFF. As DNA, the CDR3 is TGTGCCAGCAGCTTAGCAGGGGGCGGAGTAGGCACTGAAGCTTTCTTT.